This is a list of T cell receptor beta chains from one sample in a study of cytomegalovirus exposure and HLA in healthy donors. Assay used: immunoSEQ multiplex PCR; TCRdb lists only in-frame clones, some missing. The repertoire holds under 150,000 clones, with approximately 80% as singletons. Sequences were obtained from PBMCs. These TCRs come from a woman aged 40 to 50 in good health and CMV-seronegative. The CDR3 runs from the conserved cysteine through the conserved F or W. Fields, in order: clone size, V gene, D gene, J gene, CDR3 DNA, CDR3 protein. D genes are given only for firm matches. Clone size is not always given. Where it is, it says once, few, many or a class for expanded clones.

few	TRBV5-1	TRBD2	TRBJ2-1	TGCGCCAGCAGCATTAGCGGGTCATCCTACAATGAGCAGTTCTTC	CASSISGSSYNEQFF
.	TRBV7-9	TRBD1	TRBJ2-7	TGTGCCAGCAGCTTAGCCGGGACAGGGTTCTACGAGCAGTACTTC	CASSLAGTGFYEQYF
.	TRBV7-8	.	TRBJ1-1	TGTGCCAGCAGCTTAGCTTGGCAGGCACCCGAATCTTTCTTT	CASSLAWQAPESFF
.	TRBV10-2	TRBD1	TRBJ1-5	TGCGCCAGCTCCAGGGACAGTATCGGCAATCAGCCCCAGCATTTT	CASSRDSIGNQPQHF
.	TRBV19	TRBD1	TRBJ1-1	TGTGCCAGTAGTATCGGGACAGCTGAAGCTTTCTTT	CASSIGTAEAFF
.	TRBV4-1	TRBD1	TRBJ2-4	TGCGCCAGCAGCCAAAACAGGGGGAACATTCAGTACTTC	CASSQNRGNIQYF
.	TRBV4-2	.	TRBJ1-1	TGTGCCAGCAGCCAACCGGGGGAATTGAGGGCTTTCTTT	CASSQPGELRAFF
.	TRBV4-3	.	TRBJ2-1	TGCGCCAGCAGCCAAGACCACGGAGCAAGGTACAATGAGCAGTTCTTC	CASSQDHGARYNEQFF
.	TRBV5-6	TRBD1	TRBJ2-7	TGTGCCAGCAGCTTGACGGGACAGGGAAACGAGCAGTACTTC	CASSLTGQGNEQYF
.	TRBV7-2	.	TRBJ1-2	TGTGCCAGCAGCTCCCTGGGGAGGAGTGGCTACACCTTC	CASSSLGRSGYTF
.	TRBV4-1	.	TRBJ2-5	TGCGCCAGCAGCCAAGAACGCTCGCGGATACAAGAGACCCAGTACTTC	CASSQERSRIQETQYF
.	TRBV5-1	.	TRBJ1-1	TGCGCCAGCAGCTTAAGCGAGAACACTGAAGCTTTCTTT	CASSLSENTEAFF
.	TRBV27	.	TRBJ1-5	TGTGCCAGCAGTCTGGGCAGAGGCAATCAGCCCCAGCATTTT	CASSLGRGNQPQHF
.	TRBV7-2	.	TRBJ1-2	TGTGCCAGCAGCTTAGTCGGTGGACAAGCTAACTATGGCTACACCTTC	CASSLVGGQANYGYTF
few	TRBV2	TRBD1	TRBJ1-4	TGTGCCAGCAGTGGACAGGGGGCGCAGGGTGAAAAACTGTTTTTT	CASSGQGAQGEKLFF
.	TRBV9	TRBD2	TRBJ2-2	TGTGCCAGCAGCATTAGCGGGGGCCAGAACACCGGGGAGCTGTTTTTT	CASSISGGQNTGELFF
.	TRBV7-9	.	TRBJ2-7	TGTGCCAGCAGCTTCGGAGGGGGCCCCTACGAGCAGTACTTC	CASSFGGGPYEQYF
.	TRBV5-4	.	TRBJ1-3	TGTGCCAGCAGCTCCCCTTTGGGAAACACCATATATTTT	CASSSPLGNTIYF
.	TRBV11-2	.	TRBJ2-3	TGTGCCAGTGGATTGGGACTTATTACAGATACGCAGTATTTT	CASGLGLITDTQYF
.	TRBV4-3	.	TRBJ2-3	TGCGCCAGCAGAACAATAGGGACTTCCGATACGCAGTATTTT	CASRTIGTSDTQYF
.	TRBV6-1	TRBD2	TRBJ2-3	TGTGCCAGCACTGAAAGGGGACTAGCGGGAGGAACAGATACGCAGTATTTT	CASTERGLAGGTDTQYF
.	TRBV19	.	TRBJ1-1	TGTGCCAGTAGCCAGGGGTTGAACACTGAAGCTTTCTTT	CASSQGLNTEAFF
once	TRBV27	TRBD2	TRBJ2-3	TGTGCCAGCAGTTTATATAGCGGGAGGGCCCCAGATACGCAGTATTTT	CASSLYSGRAPDTQYF
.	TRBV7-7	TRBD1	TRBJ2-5	TGTGCTAGCAGCTCTATTCCCGGGACAGGGTTAGAGACCCAGTACTTC	CASSSIPGTGLETQYF
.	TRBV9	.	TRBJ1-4	TGTGCCAGCAGCGTAGGCGGGGGATTCGCAACTAATGAAAAACTGTTTTTT	CASSVGGGFATNEKLFF
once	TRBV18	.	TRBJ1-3	TGTGCCAGCTCACCGTCAGGGGTGACCTCTGGAAACACCATATATTTT	CASSPSGVTSGNTIYF
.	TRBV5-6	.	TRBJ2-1	TGTGCCAGCAGCACCGACTCCCCGGTTGACTACAATGAGCAGTTCTTC	CASSTDSPVDYNEQFF
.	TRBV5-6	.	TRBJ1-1	TGTGCCAGCAGCTTGGGGGCCAGGGACACTGAAGCTTTCTTT	CASSLGARDTEAFF
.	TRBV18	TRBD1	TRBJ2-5	TGTGCCAGCTCACTACAGGGGGCCGGGGAGACCCAGTACTTC	CASSLQGAGETQYF
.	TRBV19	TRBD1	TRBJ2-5	TGTGCCAGTAGTATAAGGGGCCAGGGGGCCGGAGAGACCCAGTACTTC	CASSIRGQGAGETQYF
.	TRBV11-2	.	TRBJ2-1	TGTGCCAGCAGCTTAGCTGTCAGGGGTAATGAGCAGTTCTTC	CASSLAVRGNEQFF
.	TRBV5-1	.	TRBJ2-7	TGCGCCAGCAGCCCCACAGGGACCTACGAGCAGTACTTC	CASSPTGTYEQYF
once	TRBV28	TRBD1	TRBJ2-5	TGTGCCAGCAGTCCAGGGACAGGGGTCGAGACCCAGTACTTC	CASSPGTGVETQYF
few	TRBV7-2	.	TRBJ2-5	TGTGCCAGCAGCTTAGCGAGCGGGACCCAGTACTTC	CASSLASGTQYF
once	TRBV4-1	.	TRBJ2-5	TGCGCCAGCAGCCTAGACAGCGGCCGAGGGACCCAGTACTTC	CASSLDSGRGTQYF
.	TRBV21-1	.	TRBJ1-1	TGTGCCAGCAGCTCCCCTCCGACATTGGGGGCGGACACTGAAGCTTTCTTT	CASSSPPTLGADTEAFF
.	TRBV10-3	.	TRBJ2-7	TGTGCCATCAGTTCAGGCACCTACGAGCAGTACTTC	CAISSGTYEQYF
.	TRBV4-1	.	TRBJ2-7	TGCGCCAGCAGCCCGCAGGCCTACGAGCAGTACTTC	CASSPQAYEQYF
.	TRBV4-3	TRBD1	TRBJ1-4	TGCGCCAGCAGCCATAAAAAACCGGGACAGGGGACAATAACTAATGAAAAACTGTTTTTT	CASSHKKPGQGTITNEKLFF
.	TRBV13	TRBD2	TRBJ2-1	TGTGCCAGCAGCTTCGGACTAGCGGACAATGAGCAGTTCTTC	CASSFGLADNEQFF
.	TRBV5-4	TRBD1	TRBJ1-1	TGTGCCAGCAGCCCGAGACAGGGTTTGAACACTGAAGCTTTCTTT	CASSPRQGLNTEAFF
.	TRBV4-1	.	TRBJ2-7	TGCGCCAGCAGCCAAGCCGAGAGAGGCCGCTACGAGCAGTACTTC	CASSQAERGRYEQYF
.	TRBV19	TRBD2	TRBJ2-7	TGTGCCAGTAGTCCCTCTAGCGGCCCCTACGAGCAGTACTTC	CASSPSSGPYEQYF
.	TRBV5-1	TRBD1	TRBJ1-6	TGCGCCAGCACAACAGGGGTTGGATCACCCCTCCACTTT	CASTTGVGSPLHF
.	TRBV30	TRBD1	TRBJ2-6	TGTGCCTGGAGTCTCCTCCGGGACAGGGGCTTTTCTGGGGCCAACGTCCTGACTTTC	CAWSLLRDRGFSGANVLTF
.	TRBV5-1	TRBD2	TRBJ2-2	TGCGCCAGCAGCATCCGCTCAAGCGGGAGTGGCGCCGGGGAGCTGTTTTTT	CASSIRSSGSGAGELFF
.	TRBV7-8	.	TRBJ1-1	TGTGCCAGCAGCGCGGGACGGAACACTGAAGCTTTCTTT	CASSAGRNTEAFF
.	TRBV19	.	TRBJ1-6	TGTGCCAGTAACGTGGGGGGGAGTTCACCCCTCCACTTT	CASNVGGSSPLHF
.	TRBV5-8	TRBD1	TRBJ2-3	TGTGCCAGCAGCTCCCGGCAGGGGGCAATTGATACGCAGTATTTT	CASSSRQGAIDTQYF
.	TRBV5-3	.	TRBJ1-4	TGTGCCAGAAGCTTGACCAGGGGAGCTAATGAAAAACTGTTTTTT	CARSLTRGANEKLFF
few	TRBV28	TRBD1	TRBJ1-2	TGTGCCAGCAGTTCGACCGGGACAGGGACTACTGGCTACACCTTC	CASSSTGTGTTGYTF